This TCR beta chain was captured in a study of CD8 T cells in ankylosing spondylitis. The V segment lost 6 bases and the J segment 3 bases; nucleotides outside the gene matches: 8. This CDR3 region has 14 residues. Germline CDR1 ENHRY, CDR2 SYGVKD. Quantitative molecular-barcoded 5'-RACE generated the TCR beta libraries. TCRdb passed the 5' RACE reads through MiXCR, listing each CDR3 protein once. The sample yields roughly 180,000 distinct CDR3 sequences, around 9.6% seen once. Study-level points and caveats: Earlier studies detected some motif variants in reactive arthritis synovial fluid and blood. The study looked at matched synovial fluid samples from ankylosing spondylitis patients. Disease-linked clones were reported to be significantly enriched there. Typical of ankylosing spondylitis blood, it appeared, was a TCR beta motif of several highly homologous variants.

This clonotype has at least ten counts. What it binds is unknown. Sample: blood, either unsorted or a sorted T cell fraction (not recorded which). The clonotype originates from a female donor with ankylosing spondylitis or in good health (not recorded which). The chain employs TRBV10-3 and TRBJ2-7; TRBD1 agrees at 7 bases. The CDR3 is CAISMTGPHYEQYF. CDR3 nucleotide sequence: TGTGCCATCAGCATGACAGGGCCTCACTACGAGCAGTACTTC.